This T cell receptor beta chain was sequenced in a study of cytomegalovirus exposure and HLA in healthy donors. Points on this clone: Its antigen is unknown.

In germline, CDR1 is GTSNPN, CDR2 SVGIG (reference sequence). With 1 base clipped from V and 4 bases from J, the junction kept 4 bases outside the gene matches. CDR3 length: 14 residues. Primers: 60 Vbeta forward and 13 Jbeta reverse. As handled by the study authors: Per a later analysis, the number of unique TCR beta chains was roughly 83 million, of which about 10 million were shared. Here immunoSEQ multiplex PCR was the method, and the copy in TCRdb shows in-frame clones only, minus some. That table is the source of V, J and clone size, and D and trimming were worked out from the DNA. The sample has 40,000 to 50,000 clones; the top ten hold 2% to 2.5%. Notes on the study in general: In a later analysis, DRB1 alleles had the most associated TCRs; HLA-C alleles the fewest. A further, later analysis showed that HLA-associated TCR beta chains (compared with equally common others) were more clonally expanded.

The V and J genes are TRBV30 and TRBJ1-1; 9 bases align to TRBD1. This clonotype originated in a woman aged 40 to 50 in good health and CMV-seronegative. Sequencing was performed on PBMCs. CDR3 DNA: TGTGCCTGGAGTGGGGGGACAGGGCTCACTGAAGCTTTCTTT. This translates into CAWSGGTGLTEAFF.